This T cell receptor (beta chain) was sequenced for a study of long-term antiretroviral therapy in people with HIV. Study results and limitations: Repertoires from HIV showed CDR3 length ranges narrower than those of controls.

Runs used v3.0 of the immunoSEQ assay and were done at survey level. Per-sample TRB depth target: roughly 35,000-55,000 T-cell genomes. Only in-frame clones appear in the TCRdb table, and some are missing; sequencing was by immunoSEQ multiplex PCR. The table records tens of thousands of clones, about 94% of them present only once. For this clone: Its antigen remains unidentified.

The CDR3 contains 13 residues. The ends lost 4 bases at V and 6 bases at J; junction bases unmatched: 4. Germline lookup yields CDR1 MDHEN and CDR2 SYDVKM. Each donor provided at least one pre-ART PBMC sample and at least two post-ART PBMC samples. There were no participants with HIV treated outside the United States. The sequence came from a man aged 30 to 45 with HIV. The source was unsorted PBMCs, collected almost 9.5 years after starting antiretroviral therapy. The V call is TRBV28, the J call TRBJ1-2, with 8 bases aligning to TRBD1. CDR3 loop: CASSSTGENGYTF. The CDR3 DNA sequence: TGTGCCAGCAGTTCGACAGGGGAAAATGGCTACACCTTC.